A single sample gave rise to the 10 T cell receptor beta chains below, sequenced in a study of beta chain features in type 1 diabetes. Every bit of the isolated RNA underwent reverse transcription, so sequencing read expressed TCRB transcripts. Assay used: immunoSEQ multiplex PCR; TCRdb lists only in-frame clones, some missing. The sample lists hundreds of thousands of clones; over 10% were seen once. Material: naive CD4+ T cells from blood. These receptors were obtained from a man aged 18 to 30 in good health.

This clone has only a few counts. In the same sample, other DNA sequences code for this CDR3. V usage is TRBV5-1 and J usage is TRBJ2-2; 8 bases align to TRBD1. The CDR3 is 15 amino acids. The ends lost 2 bases at V and 0 bases at J; junction bases unmatched: 0. Germline V CDR1 and CDR2: SGHRS, YFSETQ. CDR3 residues: CASSLQGANTGELFF. The CDR3 DNA is TGCGCCAGCAGCTTACAGGGGGCGAACACCGGGGAGCTGTTTTTT.

The gene calls are TRBV28 and TRBJ2-5, with 12 bases lining up with TRBD2. The CDR3 covers 15 residues. Germline V gene sequence: CDR1 MDHEN, CDR2 SYDVKM. The V gene end was trimmed by 3 bases and the J gene end by 5 bases; junction bases not matched to a gene: 4. The chain's CDR3 is CASSFLLAGGETQYF. The CDR3 DNA follows: TGTGCCAGCAGTTTTTTGCTAGCGGGGGGGGAGACCCAGTACTTC.

This clone was seen a handful of times. V is TRBV15 and J is TRBJ2-7, with D tentatively TRBD1 (6 bases). V gave up 0 bases and J gave up 1 base, with 10 bases separating them. The CDR3 length is 15 residues. Germline V CDR1 and CDR2: LNHNV, YYDKDF (reference sequence). The CDR3 sequence: CATSREDSRSYEQYF. The CDR3 DNA reads as TGTGCCACCAGCAGAGAGGACAGCAGATCCTACGAGCAGTACTTC. Full variable domain (missing parts from reference TRBV15 and TRBJ2-7): DAMVIQNPRYQVTQFGKPVTLSCSQTLNHNVMYWYQQKSSQAPKLLFHYYDKDFNNEADTPDNFQSRRPNTSFCFLDIRSPGLGDTAMYLCATSREDSRSYEQYFGPGTRLTVT.

This clone was detected only a few times. This chain uses TRBV30 with TRBJ2-1, with TRBD2 identical over 10 bases. The CDR3 consists of 14 residues. Germline-derived CDR1 and CDR2 are GTSNPN and SVGIG (reference sequence). The trim removed 4 bases at V and 4 bases at J, leaving 4 bases unmatched. The CDR3 nucleotides read TGTGCCTGGACCGGGACTAGCGTATACAATGAGCAGTTCTTC. This gives the protein CAWTGTSVYNEQFF.

The V and J genes are TRBV7-9 and TRBJ1-2, with D perhaps matching TRBD1 (5 bases). V was cut by 5 bases and J by 4 bases, with 17 bases left in between. From germline, CDR1 is SEHNR and CDR2 FQNEAQ (reference sequence). The CDR3 extends over 15 amino acids. The CDR3 DNA follows: TGTGCCAGCAGCAGCCCGTCCCGGGGGACCTATGGCTACACCTTC. This translates into CASSSPSRGTYGYTF.

The table lists this clone with a few counts. The chain uses TRBV6-6 and TRBJ1-2; D is possibly TRBD1 (5 bases). This CDR3 is built from 12 residues. V was pared by 7 bases and J by 0 bases, with 6 bases between. CDR1 is MNHNY, CDR2 SVGAGI, per germline (reference sequence). CDR3 amino acids: CASTGPNYGYTF. CDR3 DNA sequence: TGTGCCAGCACAGGGCCTAACTATGGCTACACCTTC.

This clone was seen a few times. The chain combines TRBV7-2 with TRBJ2-7; tentatively, D is TRBD1 (5 bases). Germline-derived CDR1 and CDR2 are SGHTA and FQGNSA. There are 14 residues in the CDR3. The V gene lost 3 bases and the J gene lost 2 bases, with 11 bases spanning the gap. The CDR3 coding sequence is TGTGCCAGCAGCTTGGGGCTAGAGCCCTACGAGCAGTACTTC. Encoded protein: CASSLGLEPYEQYF.

The chain combines TRBV2 with TRBJ1-1; the D gene is possibly TRBD1 (5 bases). Germline CDR1 is SNHLY and CDR2 is FYNNEI. This CDR3 is 14 amino acids long. V lost 3 bases and J 1 base, leaving 9 bases between the germline ends. Here the CDR3 DNA reads TGTGCCAGCAGTGAGCTCAGGGCGAACACTGAAGCTTTCTTT. This sequence encodes CASSELRANTEAFF.

The V and J genes are TRBV9 and TRBJ2-7, with a tentative D call TRBD1 (6 bases). The length of the CDR3 is 14 residues. Germline CDR1 SGDLS, CDR2 YYNGEE. Between the trimmed V and J ends, which lost 4 bases and 2 bases, there was a span of 13 bases. CDR3 protein: CASSLGHFTYEQYF. Here the CDR3 DNA reads TGTGCCAGCAGCCTGGGACATTTTACCTACGAGCAGTACTTC.

This clone was observed a handful of times. The CDR3 sequence: CASSPLYSNNEQFF. The CDR3 DNA sequence: TGTGCCAGCTCACCACTATACTCAAACAATGAGCAGTTCTTC. This chain uses TRBV18 with TRBJ2-1; no clear D. Germline V CDR1 and CDR2: KGHSH, LQKENI. Trimming took 1 base from V and 5 from J, leaving 9 bases between them. The CDR3 contains 14 residues.